This TCR beta chain was identified during a study of cytotoxic CD8 clonotypes in ibrutinib-treated CLL. This table comes from immunoSEQ multiplex PCR, and its TCRdb copy is limited to in-frame clones, with some not included. The table has 150,000 to 200,000 clones, approximately 80% seen once. The CDR3 has 17 residues. Looked up from germline, CDR1 is SEHNR and CDR2 is FQNEAQ (reference sequence). Trimming took 5 bases from V and 0 from J, leaving 19 bases between them. The sequence came from a human donor with chronic lymphocytic leukemia. Sample: PBMCs, taken after 24 months of ibrutinib treatment. The genes are TRBV7-9 and TRBJ1-2; no clear D. The CDR3 DNA reads as TGTGCCAGCAGCCCCGGGTTTGGGGTTAGGGCTAACTATGGCTACACCTTC. This translates into CASSPGFGVRANYGYTF.